This is a list of T cell receptor beta chains from one sample in a study of T cell responses to AZD1222 COVID-19 vaccine. Sequencing was performed with immunoSEQ multiplex PCR; in TCRdb, only in-frame clones are kept and a portion is missing. The sample has 190,000 or so clones; 80% to 95% are singletons. Material: peripheral blood, obtained 28 days after the second AZD1222 dose. Receptor source: an adult who received the AZD1222 COVID-19 vaccine. Each CDR3 is given with its conserved first and last residue. Each record gives: D gene, V gene, CDR3 length, J gene, CDR3 protein, CDR3 DNA. D genes are given only for firm matches.

-	TRBV6-1	15	TRBJ2-7	CASSEGGWVEYEQYF	TGTGCCAGCAGTGAAGGGGGCTGGGTAGAGTACGAGCAGTACTTC
-	TRBV7-9	15	TRBJ1-3	CASRENIYSGNTIYF	TGTGCCAGCAGGGAGAACATCTACTCTGGAAACACCATATATTTT
-	TRBV18	17	TRBJ2-3	CASSPGLDLLNTDTQYF	TGTGCCAGCTCACCTGGTTTAGACTTGCTTAATACAGATACGCAGTATTTT
TRBD1	TRBV3-1/TRBV3-2	15	TRBJ2-2	CASRLQGASTGELFF	TGTGCCAGCAGGCTGCAGGGGGCTAGCACCGGGGAGCTGTTTTTT
-	TRBV19	13	TRBJ1-1	CASSDGRNTEAFF	TGTGCCAGTAGTGACGGGAGGAACACTGAAGCTTTCTTT
-	TRBV6-5	15	TRBJ2-6	CASSYSGAGANVLTF	TGTGCCAGCAGTTACTCAGGGGCTGGGGCCAACGTCCTGACTTTC
-	TRBV24-1	17	TRBJ2-5	CATSDPDHRQKQETQYF	TGTGCCACCAGTGATCCCGACCATCGACAGAAACAAGAGACCCAGTACTTC
TRBD1	TRBV11-3	15	TRBJ1-3	CASSSGQYSGNTIYF	TGTGCCAGCAGCTCGGGACAGTACTCTGGAAACACCATATATTTT
-	TRBV6-5	15	TRBJ2-6	CASSYGQVGANVLTF	TGTGCCAGCAGTTACGGGCAAGTTGGGGCCAACGTCCTGACTTTC
TRBD2	TRBV11-2	16	TRBJ2-5	CASNRAGPAGGETQYF	TGTGCCAGCAACAGAGCGGGGCCCGCCGGGGGTGAGACCCAGTACTTC
-	TRBV19	12	TRBJ2-1	CASSTRWGEQFF	TGTGCCAGTAGTACTAGGTGGGGTGAGCAGTTCTTC
-	TRBV5-5	16	TRBJ1-6	CASSHPLREGGSPLHF	TGTGCCAGCAGCCACCCACTAAGGGAAGGAGGTTCACCCCTCCACTTT
-	TRBV5-1	16	TRBJ2-3	CASSLGEDRSTDTQYF	TGCGCCAGCAGCTTGGGGGAGGACAGGAGCACAGATACGCAGTATTTT
TRBD1	TRBV30	14	TRBJ1-1	CAWSVLTGGTEAFF	TGTGCCTGGAGTGTATTAACAGGGGGCACTGAAGCTTTCTTT